Each of the 28 T cell receptor beta chains below was sequenced from the same sample in a study of blood T cells in healthy people across ages. A second PCR of roughly 7 to 11 cycles used a sample-barcoded 5' primer and a J-beta primer mix. Using its own MiXCR run on the 5' RACE reads, TCRdb lists one record per CDR3 protein. Of more than 500,000 distinct CDR3 sequences in the sample, 27% are singletons; the top ten hold approximately 18%. The material sequenced was blood. The receptors come from a woman in her sixties or seventies in good health.

About this clonotype: Mismatch with germline at one junction end may stem from a read error. The gene calls are TRBV10-3 and TRBJ2-1, with 7 bases aligning to TRBD2. Germline V CDR1 and CDR2: ENHRY, SYGVKD. CDR3 size: 14 residues. The DNA of the CDR3 is TGTGCCACGGGTAGCGGGTTATCCTATAATGAGCAGTTCTTC. The encoded protein is CATGSGLSYNEQFF.

This clonotype was seen only once. The rearrangement links TRBV28 to TRBJ2-3, with D hard to call. Trimming took off 5 bases at V and 0 bases at J, with 18 bases between the two ends. Per germline, CDR1 MDHEN and CDR2 SYDVKM. CDR3 length: 17 amino acids. CDR3 sequence reads: CASSPLNPIPSTDTQYF. Here the CDR3 DNA reads TGTGCCAGCAGTCCCCTTAACCCTATTCCTAGCACAGATACGCAGTATTTT. Based on the CDR3 plus reference TRBV28 and TRBJ2-3, the full variable domain is DVKVTQSSRYLVKRTGEKVFLECVQDMDHENMFWYRQDPGLGLRLIYFSYDVKMKEKGDIPEGYSVSREKKERFSLILESASTNQTSMYLCASSPLNPIPSTDTQYFGPGTRLTVL.

About this clonotype itself: The missing conserved phenylalanine or tryptophan at the end of this CDR3 makes a read error likely. The rearrangement joins TRBV19 to TRBJ2-1; 7 bases are shared with TRBD1. From germline, CDR1 is LNHDA and CDR2 SQIVND (reference sequence). The junction had 5 bases not matched to a gene; V was cut back by 2 bases and J by 4 bases. The CDR3 is 15 amino acids. CDR3 nucleotides: TGTGCCAGTAGTATAATGACAGGGCCTTACAATGAGCAGTTCTCC. This codes for CASSIMTGPYNEQFS.

The V and J genes are TRBV7-2 and TRBJ2-5; 8 bases fit TRBD2. CDR3 length equals 16 residues. V shed 1 base and J 5 bases; nucleotides not matched to a gene: 9. Germline V gene data show CDR1 as SGHTA and CDR2 as FQGNSA. CDR3: CASSLVIAGFMETQYF. The CDR3 bases are TGTGCCAGCAGCTTAGTGATAGCGGGGTTTATGGAGACCCAGTACTTC.

This clonotype was seen only a few times. V gene TRBV7-2 combines with J gene TRBJ2-5, with a tentative D call TRBD2 (7 bases). The J call may be mistaken, given a closer DNA end match to TRBJ2-1. Germline loops: CDR1 SGHTA, CDR2 FQGNSA. The CDR3 is 14 residues long. CDR3 nucleotide sequence: TGTGCCAGCAGGCCCCGCGGGGAGGGGGATGAGCAGTTCTTC. Translation gives CASRPRGEGDEQFF.

This clonotype appeared a few times. The chain carries TRBV4-3 and TRBJ2-1; 7 bases map to TRBD2. Germline lookup yields CDR1 LGHNA and CDR2 YSLEER. The CDR3 covers 16 residues. V gave up 4 bases and J gave up 5 bases; unmatched junction bases: 11. The CDR3 spells CASSPQAGITHNEQFF. The DNA of the CDR3 is TGCGCCAGCAGCCCCCAAGCGGGGATCACGCACAATGAGCAGTTCTTC.

This clonotype was seen more than once but under ten times. The V gene is TRBV20-1, the J gene TRBJ1-5; D is ambiguous. Germline V CDR1 and CDR2: DFQATT, SNEGSKA (reference sequence). V was shortened by 3 bases and J by 4 bases, with 16 bases between the two germline ends. The CDR3 is made up of 15 amino acids. The CDR3 DNA is TGCAGTGCTAGCGGTGGGCATCACGGGAATCAGCCCCAGCATTTT. Its protein product is CSASGGHHGNQPQHF.

This clonotype has only a few counts. The rearrangement joins TRBV7-2 to TRBJ2-5; no firm D call. The germline V gene has CDR1 SGHTA and CDR2 FQGNSA. CDR3 length: 12 amino acids. Deletions cut 4 bases from V and 0 bases from J, with 3 bases between. The CDR3, as DNA: TGTGCCAGCAGCTCCCACCAAGAGACCCAGTACTTC. This translates into CASSSHQETQYF.

The genes are TRBV20-1 and TRBJ1-2; TRBD1 is a possible D gene (5 bases). Germline lookup yields CDR1 DFQATT and CDR2 SNEGSKA (reference sequence). With 4 bases removed from V and 4 bases from J, the gap between germline ends came to 10 bases. This CDR3 is 12 amino acids long. The CDR3 bases are TGCAGTGCTACAGACAGCCCCTATGGCTACACCTTC. Protein product: CSATDSPYGYTF.

The chain employs TRBV10-3 and TRBJ2-5; 11 nucleotides line up with TRBD2. This CDR3 is built from 17 residues. Germline V gives CDR1 ENHRY, CDR2 SYGVKD. J lost 1 base, V lost 1 base, and 5 bases had no gene match. The CDR3 bases are TGTGCCATCAGTGAGTGTAGCGGGGGGGGACTCCAAGAGACCCAGTACTTC. Translating it yields CAISECSGGGLQETQYF.

This chain connects TRBV20-1 to TRBJ2-6; a weak D match, TRBD2 (5 bases). Trimming took off 6 bases at V and 2 bases at J, with 11 bases between the two ends. CDR1 is DFQATT and CDR2 is SNEGSKA in the germline V gene (reference sequence). The CDR3 is 14 amino acids. The CDR3 sequence is CSARPGTGANVLTF. In DNA, the CDR3 is TGCAGTGCCCGACCCGGGACTGGGGCCAACGTCCTGACTTTC.

This clonotype was detected a few times. The rearrangement links TRBV6-2 or TRBV6-3 to TRBJ1-1; possibly TRBD1 for D (5 bases). Germline V CDR1 and CDR2: MNHEY, SVGEGT. The V end was cut by 2 bases, the J end by 1 base, with 8 bases between. The CDR3 loop spans 14 amino acids. This CDR3 is CASSYVGANTEAFF. As DNA, the CDR3 is TGTGCCAGCAGTTACGTCGGGGCGAACACTGAAGCTTTCTTT.

The J gene is TRBJ1-2, the V gene TRBV20-1; D uncertain. V was shortened by 5 bases and J by 5 bases, with 6 bases between the two germline ends. The germline V gene has CDR1 DFQATT and CDR2 SNEGSKA (reference sequence). The CDR3 spans 10 residues. CDR3 in DNA: TGCAGTGCTTTTGCGTATGGCTACACCTTC. The encoded protein is CSAFAYGYTF.

The gene calls are TRBV11-2 and TRBJ2-5, with 7 bases fitting TRBD2. The CDR3 loop spans 15 amino acids. V gave up 6 bases and J gave up 2 bases; unmatched junction bases: 9. The germline CDR1 and CDR2 sequences are SGHAT and FQNNGV. CDR3 amino acids: CASRIEPGGQETQYF. The CDR3 nucleotides read TGTGCCAGCAGGATCGAGCCGGGGGGACAAGAGACCCAGTACTTC.

In regard to this clonotype: The junction and the germline gene differ at one end; a read error may be behind it. The chain joins TRBV28 to TRBJ1-2; 7 bases agree with TRBD1. Per the germline V gene, CDR1 is MDHEN and CDR2 is SYDVKM. This CDR3 is built from 13 residues. As DNA, the CDR3 is TGTGCCAGCAGTTTATCGGGGGACAGCGTGAAGACTTTC. It encodes CASSLSGDSVKTF.

The chain combines TRBV5-1 with TRBJ2-3; D not resolved. V gave up 0 bases and J gave up 9 bases, with 5 bases separating them. CDR1 is SGHRS and CDR2 is YFSETQ in the germline V gene. This CDR3 has 11 amino acids. The chain's CDR3 is CASSLEFTQYF. In nucleotides, the CDR3 is TGCGCCAGCAGCTTGGAGTTCACGCAGTATTTT.

In this sample, this clonotype turned up many times. The chain is built from TRBV27 and TRBJ2-3; the D gene is possibly TRBD1 (6 bases). V was trimmed by 5 bases and J by 2 bases, leaving 14 bases between them. CDR3 length: 15 amino acids. Germline V lookup: CDR1 MNHEY, CDR2 SMNVEV (reference sequence). DNA of the CDR3: TGTGCCAGCAGTCCTACAGGGTATAACACAGATACGCAGTATTTT. Translating it yields CASSPTGYNTDTQYF.

The V gene is TRBV5-1, the J gene TRBJ2-1, with D maybe TRBD1 (6 bases). V lost 6 bases, J lost 0 bases, and 13 bases lay in between. The CDR3 covers 15 residues. Germline V gene sequence: CDR1 SGHRS, CDR2 YFSETQ. CDR3 nucleotides: TGCGCCAGCATGAAACAGGGTAGCTCCTACAATGAGCAGTTCTTC. It is translated as CASMKQGSSYNEQFF.

Here the CDR3 reads CASSPFERREGVNEKLFF. As DNA, the CDR3 is TGCGCCAGCAGTCCTTTTGAGCGCCGCGAGGGGGTTAATGAAAAACTGTTTTTT. V is TRBV23-1 and J is TRBJ1-4; possible D gene TRBD1, 6 bases. TRBV23-1 is reported as an ORF; its role is uncertain. V lost 4 bases and J lost 4, with 22 bases in between. The CDR3 loop spans 18 amino acids.

The chain combines TRBV16 with TRBJ1-5; D not resolved. The germline CDR1 and CDR2 sequences are KGHSY and FQNENV. The V gene lost 0 bases and the J gene lost 10 bases, with 10 bases spanning the gap. This CDR3 contains 13 residues. Written as DNA, the CDR3 is TGTGCCAGCAGCCAATCGGGCAGGCCTCCCCAGCATTTT. This encodes CASSQSGRPPQHF.

This chain connects TRBV6-2 or TRBV6-3 to TRBJ2-5; 8 nucleotides line up with TRBD2. The CDR3 has 16 amino acids. Germline V gene lookup returns CDR1 MNHEY and CDR2 SVGEGT. V dropped 8 bases and J dropped 5; count of bases not matched to a gene: 16. CDR3 sequence (DNA): TGTGCCAGCGAGATAGCGGGGCGGTCGTGGCGTGAGACCCAGTACTTC. As protein: CASEIAGRSWRETQYF.

In its sample, this clonotype was seen a few times. The V call is TRBV4-1, the J call TRBJ2-3; 12 nucleotides line up with TRBD1. Germline loops: CDR1 MGHRA, CDR2 YSYEKL. The CDR3 runs 16 residues. Germline trimming cut 3 bases from V and 5 bases from J; bases unmatched to any gene: 6. The CDR3 nucleotides are TGCGCCAGCAGCCAGTTTGGGGACAGGGGGCGAGATACGCAGTATTTT. Translation: CASSQFGDRGRDTQYF.

This clonotype showed up just a few times. The V and J genes are TRBV20-1 and TRBJ1-5; TRBD1 matches at 7 bases. With 1 base clipped from V and 4 bases from J, the junction kept 16 bases outside the gene matches. The CDR3 is 18 amino acids. Germline CDR1 reads DFQATT; CDR2 reads SNEGSKA (reference sequence). The CDR3 loop reads CSARGPTGNERANQPQHF. The CDR3 nucleotides read TGCAGTGCTAGAGGGCCGACAGGGAATGAAAGGGCAAATCAGCCCCAGCATTTT.

A single count supports this clonotype. The chain recombines TRBV20-1 with TRBJ2-1; D unclear. Germline-derived CDR1 and CDR2 are DFQATT and SNEGSKA (reference sequence). The CDR3 totals 15 residues. The germline V and J ends were trimmed by 6 bases and 6 bases, with 21 bases remaining between them. The CDR3 DNA reads as TGCAGTGCCGCTGATCCCAGATCAAAGAGCAATGAGCAGTTCTTC. Amino acid sequence: CSAADPRSKSNEQFF.

This clonotype was observed a handful of times. V is TRBV30 and J is TRBJ1-2; 8 bases are shared with TRBD1. V was clipped by 5 bases and J by 7 bases; unmatched bases: 15. CDR1 GTSNPN and CDR2 SVGIG come from the germline V gene (reference sequence). The CDR3 spans 15 residues. This CDR3 reads CAWRMTGQGNVGYTF. The CDR3 nucleotides read TGTGCCTGGCGGATGACAGGACAGGGAAATGTTGGCTACACCTTC.

V usage is TRBV10-3 and J usage is TRBJ2-3, with D perhaps TRBD1 or TRBD2 (6 bases each). The CDR3 extends over 14 amino acids. V dropped 2 bases and J dropped 6 bases, with 12 bases sitting between them. The germline V gene has CDR1 ENHRY and CDR2 SYGVKD. Here the CDR3 reads CAISERRDTDTQYF. The CDR3 nucleotides are TGTGCCATCAGTGAGCGGAGGGACACGGATACGCAGTATTTT.

This clonotype was detected once. V gene TRBV9 combines with J gene TRBJ1-1; TRBD1 might be the D (6 bases). Trimming removed 4 bases at V and 1 base at J, with 14 bases between. This CDR3 spans 15 amino acids. The germline V gene has CDR1 SGDLS and CDR2 YYNGEE. CDR3 bases: TGTGCCAGCAGCCGACAGGCGGATCCGAACACTGAAGCTTTCTTT. Protein: CASSRQADPNTEAFF. Full variable domain (missing parts from reference TRBV9 and TRBJ1-1): DSGVTQTPKHLITATGQRVTLRCSPRSGDLSVYWYQQSLDQGLQFLIQYYNGEERAKGNILERFSAQQFPDLHSELNLSSLELGDSALYFCASSRQADPNTEAFFGQGTRLTVV.

This clonotype was observed a handful of times. The gene calls are TRBV11-2 and TRBJ1-2; 7 bases are shared with TRBD1. The length of the CDR3 is 14 residues. V lost 1 base and J lost 4; bases outside the gene matches: 3. Germline V gene lookup returns CDR1 SGHAT and CDR2 FQNNGV. The CDR3 protein is CASSLVRDSYGYTF. Here the CDR3 DNA reads TGTGCCAGCAGCTTAGTTCGGGACAGCTATGGCTACACCTTC.